These 24 T cell receptor beta chains were sequenced from one sample in a study of blood T cell repertoires in COVID-19. Sequenced by immunoSEQ multiplex PCR; TCRdb stores in-frame clones only, minus some. Of some 90,000 clones listed, 80% are singletons. Sequencing used peripheral blood. The receptors were sampled from a human donor in a cohort sampled during active COVID-19.

V is TRBV3-1 (or the pseudogene TRBV3-2) and J is TRBJ2-1; 9 bases line up with TRBD2. This CDR3 is built from 16 residues. V trimming: 4 bases; J trimming: 0 bases; junction bases outside the gene matches: 4. Germline loops: CDR1 LGHDT, CDR2 YNNKEL (reference sequence). The CDR3 DNA is TGTGCCAGCAGCCCATTTAGCGGGAGCTCCTACAATGAGCAGTTCTTC. This translates into CASSPFSGSSYNEQFF.

This rearrangement joins TRBV27 to TRBJ1-1, with unresolved D. V dropped 7 bases and J dropped 1 base, with 10 bases sitting between them. The CDR3 covers 13 residues. The germline V gene encodes CDR1 MNHEY and CDR2 SMNVEV (reference sequence). The CDR3 nucleotides read TGTGCCAGCACTATGTACGGGAACACTGAAGCTTTCTTT. This encodes CASTMYGNTEAFF.

The V and J genes are TRBV29-1 and TRBJ2-1; 11 bases map to TRBD2. Germline CDR1 and CDR2: SQVTM and ANQGSEA. V trimming: 8 bases; J trimming: 9 bases; junction bases outside the gene matches: 9. The CDR3 contains 13 residues. The CDR3 sequence is CSLGLAEWGEQFF. The DNA of the CDR3 is TGCAGCCTGGGACTAGCGGAGTGGGGTGAGCAGTTCTTC.

The rearrangement links TRBV18 to TRBJ1-6; possibly TRBD1 for D (5 bases). Germline CDR1 reads KGHSH; CDR2 reads LQKENI. This CDR3 has 14 amino acids. V was clipped by 3 bases and J by 7 bases, with 10 bases between them. CDR3 residues: CASSPGGVNSPLHF. CDR3 nucleotide sequence: TGTGCCAGCTCACCGGGGGGGGTCAATTCACCCCTCCACTTT.

This sequence joins TRBV5-1 and TRBJ1-4, with D possibly TRBD1 on 5 matching bases. The CDR3 is 14 residues long. CDR1 SGHRS and CDR2 YFSETQ come from the germline V gene. V dropped 3 bases and J dropped 8 bases, with 14 bases sitting between them. The CDR3 reads CASSSAGDQEKLFF. CDR3 DNA: TGCGCCAGCAGCTCCGCGGGGGATCAGGAAAAACTGTTTTTT.

This clone was recorded only once. V and J are TRBV20-1 and TRBJ1-2; 7 nucleotides align to TRBD1. The CDR3 totals 15 residues. Germline assignment: CDR1 DFQATT and CDR2 SNEGSKA (reference sequence). With V trimmed by 3 bases and J by 7 bases, 14 bases remained unmatched. CDR3 sequence reads: CSASPQTGRIIGYTF. DNA of the CDR3: TGCAGTGCTAGTCCTCAGACAGGGAGAATAATTGGCTACACCTTC.

The chain recombines TRBV2 with TRBJ1-2; 7 bases are shared with TRBD1. This CDR3 comprises 13 residues. Per the germline V gene, CDR1 is SNHLY and CDR2 is FYNNEI. V shed 4 bases, J shed 4 bases, and the junction held 3 bases outside the gene matches. The CDR3 is CASSGDRTYGYTF. The CDR3 nucleotides are TGTGCCAGCAGTGGGGACAGAACCTATGGCTACACCTTC. Using reference TRBV2 and TRBJ1-2 for the parts outside the CDR3, the full variable domain is EPEVTQTPSHQVTQMGQEVILRCVPISNHLYFYWYRQILGQKVEFLVSFYNNEISEKSEIFDDQFSVERPDGSNFTLKIRSTKLEDSAMYFCASSGDRTYGYTFGSGTRLTVV.

This clone appeared a single time. The V gene is TRBV6-5, the J gene TRBJ2-7, with D tentatively TRBD2 (6 bases). Germline CDR1 and CDR2: MNHEY and SVGAGI. V lost 6 bases and J lost 1, with 16 bases in between. The CDR3 covers 15 residues. CDR3 in DNA: TGTGCCAGCAGCCCAAGCAGCGGGCGATCCTACGAGCAGTACTTC. Amino acid sequence: CASSPSSGRSYEQYF.

This clone came up a few times. This chain links TRBV6-5 with TRBJ2-5; a possible D gene is TRBD2 (6 bases). Germline V gene data show CDR1 as MNHEY and CDR2 as SVGAGI. V was trimmed by 6 bases and J by 4 bases, leaving 15 bases between them. The CDR3 contains 14 residues. Here the CDR3 DNA reads TGTGCCAGCAGCCCCCGGAGGGGTGGAGAGACCCAGTACTTC. Protein product: CASSPRRGGETQYF.

The chain is built from TRBV11-2 and TRBJ2-7; TRBD2 matches 11 bases. The length of the CDR3 is 14 residues. The J segment lost 5 bases and the V segment lost 2 bases, leaving 2 bases of the junction unmatched. Germline V lookup: CDR1 SGHAT, CDR2 FQNNGV. This CDR3 reads CASSLTSGSNEQYF. The CDR3 DNA sequence: TGTGCCAGCAGCTTAACTAGCGGGAGCAACGAGCAGTACTTC.

The gene calls are TRBV6-5 and TRBJ1-6; D is unclear. The CDR3 spans 14 residues. The germline V gene encodes CDR1 MNHEY and CDR2 SVGAGI. V dropped 2 bases and J dropped 7 bases, with 9 bases sitting between them. CDR3 region: CASSYERLNSPLHF. Written as DNA, the CDR3 is TGTGCCAGCAGTTACGAGAGATTGAATTCACCCCTCCACTTT.

The gene calls are TRBV5-1 and TRBJ2-7; maybe TRBD1 (6 bases). The germline V gene encodes CDR1 SGHRS and CDR2 YFSETQ. The CDR3 is made up of 14 amino acids. V was cut by 6 bases and J by 6 bases, with 19 bases left in between. CDR3 loop: CASTLIRGVTEQYF. For the CDR3, the DNA is TGCGCCAGCACCCTCATCAGGGGAGTTACCGAGCAGTACTTC.

The chain couples TRBV6-6 to TRBJ1-4, with a possible D match to TRBD1 (6 bases). With 6 bases removed from V and 8 bases from J, the gap between germline ends came to 13 bases. The CDR3 totals 13 residues. CDR1 is MNHNY and CDR2 is SVGAGI in the germline V gene (reference sequence). CDR3 nucleotides: TGTGCCAGCAGACCAGGGGTCGGGGAAAAACTGTTTTTT. It codes for CASRPGVGEKLFF.

This clone has a handful of counts. CDR3 residues: CASSSDGGSTHEQYF. CDR3 DNA: TGTGCCAGCAGCTCAGACGGCGGGAGTACCCACGAGCAGTACTTC. The rearrangement links TRBV7-9 to TRBJ2-7, with 7 bases fitting TRBD2. The CDR3 is 15 amino acids. CDR1 and CDR2 (germline): SEHNR, FQNEAQ (reference sequence). V lost 4 bases, J lost 5 bases, and 11 bases stayed unmatched. The variable domain in full, with the rest retrieved from reference TRBV7-9 and TRBJ2-7, is DTGVSQNPRHKITKRGQNVTFRCDPISEHNRLYWYRQTLGQGPEFLTYFQNEAQLEKSRLLSDRFSAERPKGSFSTLEIQRTEQGDSAMYLCASSSDGGSTHEQYFGPGTRLTVT.

Concerning this clone itself: In the same sample, other DNA sequences code for this CDR3. The rearrangement links TRBV29-1 to TRBJ1-2; D perhaps matches TRBD1 (5 bases). The CDR3 spans 12 residues. V was clipped by 4 bases and J by 4 bases, with 10 bases between them. Germline loops: CDR1 SQVTM, CDR2 ANQGSEA. The CDR3 bases are TGCAGCGTTGGCGGGGGGGGCTATGGCTACACCTTC. Translated: CSVGGGGYGYTF.

This chain links TRBV24-1 with TRBJ2-1; D remains ambiguous. Trimming stripped 5 bases from V and 8 bases from J, with 15 bases between. Germline-derived CDR1 and CDR2 are KGHDR and SFDVKD. The CDR3 runs 14 residues. The CDR3 DNA is TGTGCCACCAGTGGTTCCTTGCCAGGCCATGAGCAGTTCTTC. It yields the protein CATSGSLPGHEQFF.

The chain carries TRBV5-5 and TRBJ1-2; tentative D call: TRBD1 (5 bases). Germline V CDR1 and CDR2: SGHKS, YYEKEE (reference sequence). The germline V and J ends were trimmed by 6 bases and 1 base, with 13 bases remaining between them. CDR3 size: 14 residues. The CDR3, as DNA: TGTGCCAGCACCGGGACTCCGTATAACTATGGCTACACCTTC. As protein: CASTGTPYNYGYTF. Based on the CDR3 plus reference TRBV5-5 and TRBJ1-2, the full variable domain is DAGVTQSPTHLIKTRGQQVTLRCSPISGHKSVSWYQQVLGQGPQFIFQYYEKEERGRGNFPDRFSARQFPNYSSELNVNALLLGDSALYLCASTGTPYNYGYTFGSGTRLTVV.

The V call is TRBV19, the J call TRBJ2-2; maybe TRBD2 (5 bases). This CDR3 comprises 11 residues. The germline V gene encodes CDR1 LNHDA and CDR2 SQIVND (reference sequence). The ends were cut back, 11 bases at V and 7 bases at J, with 11 bases in the middle. The CDR3 DNA reads TGTGCCGCCGCGGGCTACGGGGAGCTGTTTTTT. It encodes CAAAGYGELFF.

The rearrangement links TRBV5-6 to TRBJ1-2; 9 bases are a match to TRBD1. V shed 0 bases, J shed 2 bases, and the junction held 2 bases outside the gene matches. Per germline, CDR1 SGHDT and CDR2 YYEEEE. The CDR3 loop spans 15 amino acids. The CDR3 DNA is TGTGCCAGCAGCTTGGGACAGGGGGGGAACTATGGCTACACCTTC. This translates into CASSLGQGGNYGYTF.

V gene TRBV28 combines with J gene TRBJ2-7; 10 bases align to TRBD1. CDR1 is MDHEN, CDR2 SYDVKM, per germline. The CDR3 runs 15 residues. V gave up 5 bases and J gave up 4 bases; unmatched junction bases: 8. DNA for the CDR3: TGTGCCAGCAGTCCTTCTGGGACAGGGGTATACGAGCAGTACTTC. It codes for CASSPSGTGVYEQYF.

On this clone itself: Other DNA sequences in this sample translate to the same CDR3. V and J are TRBV28 and TRBJ2-7, with TRBD1 as a possible D gene (5 bases). Germline V gene lookup returns CDR1 MDHEN and CDR2 SYDVKM. V gave up 2 bases and J gave up 6 bases, with 5 bases separating them. The length of the CDR3 is 11 residues. The chain's CDR3 is CASSLRGEQYF. The DNA of the CDR3 is TGTGCCAGCAGTTTAAGGGGCGAGCAGTACTTC.

V gene TRBV12-5 combines with J gene TRBJ2-7; the D gene is possibly TRBD2 (5 bases). V shed 3 bases and J shed 7 bases, with 10 bases lying between them. In germline, CDR1 is LGHNT, CDR2 FRNRAP. The CDR3 extends over 12 amino acids. DNA of the CDR3: TGTGCTAGTGGTTTATCGGGAAAGGAGCAGTACTTC. This gives the protein CASGLSGKEQYF.

This chain uses TRBV28 with TRBJ2-7; TRBD1 matches at 10 bases. J was trimmed by 4 bases and V by 4 bases; bases with no gene match: 1. From germline, CDR1 is MDHEN and CDR2 SYDVKM. CDR3 size: 13 residues. The CDR3 protein is CASSSGQGYEQYF. Here the CDR3 DNA reads TGTGCCAGCAGTTCGGGACAGGGGTACGAGCAGTACTTC.

The chain carries TRBV5-1 and TRBJ2-7, with a weak D call TRBD1 (6 bases). The germline gives CDR1 SGHRS, CDR2 YFSETQ. The CDR3 contains 14 residues. Trimming pared 0 bases from V and 6 bases from J, leaving 13 bases between. DNA for the CDR3: TGCGCCAGCAGCTTGGAGCCAGGGGTAGGCGAGCAGTACTTC. Its translation: CASSLEPGVGEQYF.